This record covers a single T cell receptor (beta chain). In the authors' methods: Reference gene primers were amplified, and this amplification served to estimate nucleated cell counts. Some clones are missing from TCRdb's copy, which holds only in-frame ones; the method was immunoSEQ multiplex PCR. V and J calls plus clone size are reproduced from that table; the DNA served to infer D and trimming. Of fewer than 25,000 clones in the sample, less than 90% were seen once. This specimen belongs to a study of blood T cell repertoires in COVID-19. Study-level background: From the United States, Italy and Spain came samples of acute and convalescent COVID-19. The cDNA or gDNA used as material had been derived from T cells, B-cell-depleted T cells, or PBMCs.

The TCR sequence derives from a human donor with acute or convalescent COVID-19. The donor label of this sample is uncertain. The sequencing input was peripheral blood.

In DNA form, the CDR3 reads TGCAGCGTTGGCCCTAGTCCAGGGGGCACCGGGGAGCTGTTTTTT. Its translation: CSVGPSPGGTGELFF. The J gene is TRBJ2-2, the V gene TRBV29-1, with 7 bases that match TRBD1. V was clipped by 4 bases and J by 4 bases; unmatched bases: 9. Germline V gene data show CDR1 as SQVTM and CDR2 as ANQGSEA. There are 15 residues in the CDR3.